This is a list of T cell receptor beta chains from one sample in a study of shared clonotypes between healthy human individuals. Libraries were prepared by immunoSEQ multiplex PCR; TCRdb keeps only in-frame clonotypes and omits some of them. The table has millions of clones, approximately 95% seen once. The sample was naive CD4+ T cells from PBMCs. The receptor source for this set is a man aged 18 to 35 in good health. Some clones in this sample may be carry-over from other donors' samples. Both conserved end residues are part of each CDR3. A D gene is named only where the DNA matches it firmly. The size of a clone is reported for some rows only, either as once, few or many, or as a class for expanded clones.

cdr3_nt | cdr3_aa | j_call | clone_size | v_call | d_call
TGTGCCAGCAGCCCGGCCCTGAGGGATTCGAACACTGAAGCTTTCTTT | CASSPALRDSNTEAFF | TRBJ1-1 | NA | TRBV5-5 | NA
TGTGCCAGCAATTTGGGACAGGGGTTCGGGGAGCTGTTTTTT | CASNLGQGFGELFF | TRBJ2-2 | NA | TRBV2 | TRBD1
TGTGCCAGCAGCCCTAAGGGGAAATCCCACCTCTACGAGCAGTACTTC | CASSPKGKSHLYEQYF | TRBJ2-7 | NA | TRBV7-8 | NA
TGTGCCAGCAGTGATAGGTCCCGTATGCAGCCCCAGCATTTT | CASSDRSRMQPQHF | TRBJ1-5 | few | TRBV2 | NA
TGTGCCAGCAGCTTAGGGTCCGGCGCCTTGCTCGCAGAGACCCAGTACTTC | CASSLGSGALLAETQYF | TRBJ2-5 | NA | TRBV7-2 | NA
TGTGCCAGCAGCTCAGGGGTTGGTCCCTCCTACGAGCAGTACTTC | CASSSGVGPSYEQYF | TRBJ2-7 | NA | TRBV11-2 | NA
TGTGCCAAGCGGGAGGGCCGGGGTACAGATACGCAGTATTTT | CAKREGRGTDTQYF | TRBJ2-3 | NA | TRBV30 | TRBD2
TGTGCCAGCAGTGAGGGGGTCACCAGGGCCTCCTACGAGCAGTACTTC | CASSEGVTRASYEQYF | TRBJ2-7 | NA | TRBV2 | NA
TGTGCCAGCAGCTTAGCGGTAAACGACTACACCTTC | CASSLAVNDYTF | TRBJ1-2 | NA | TRBV7-9 | NA
TGTGCCAGCAGCTTAAACCAACGGACTAGCACAGATACGCAGTATTTT | CASSLNQRTSTDTQYF | TRBJ2-3 | NA | TRBV7-9 | NA
TGTGCCAGCAGCCATCCGGGGGGTACGCAGTATTTT | CASSHPGGTQYF | TRBJ2-3 | NA | TRBV11-3 | TRBD2
TGCGCCAGCAGGGGGGGCGAAGGCGCGAGGGGCACTGAAGCTTTCTTT | CASRGGEGARGTEAFF | TRBJ1-1 | NA | TRBV5-1 | NA
TGTGCCAGCAGGGAGGGTTTAGCCAAAAACATTCAGTACTTC | CASREGLAKNIQYF | TRBJ2-4 | NA | TRBV28 | NA
TGCGCCAGCAGCCCGACCGTGGGGAACACCGGGGAGCTGTTTTTT | CASSPTVGNTGELFF | TRBJ2-2 | NA | TRBV5-1 | NA
TGTGCCAGCTCACCCGGGGACGAGCAGTACTTC | CASSPGDEQYF | TRBJ2-7 | NA | TRBV18 | NA
TGCGCCAGCAGCCAAGGGGCAGGGGGTCGCCAGCCCCAGCATTTT | CASSQGAGGRQPQHF | TRBJ1-5 | NA | TRBV4-3 | TRBD1
TGTGCCAGCAGCCCGGGACAGGGTGTGATCAATCAGCCCCAGCATTTT | CASSPGQGVINQPQHF | TRBJ1-5 | NA | TRBV7-8 | TRBD1
TGTGCCAGCAGCTCACAGGGGGCCGGTTTGGCTGAAGCTTTCTTT | CASSSQGAGLAEAFF | TRBJ1-1 | NA | TRBV28 | TRBD1
TGTGCCAGCAAACCGGACCTCCAGCTTTACTATGGCTACACCTTC | CASKPDLQLYYGYTF | TRBJ1-2 | NA | TRBV28 | NA
TGTGCCAGCAGCCCCCAACACTCCAGGACAGGAAGCAATCAGCCCCAGCATTTT | CASSPQHSRTGSNQPQHF | TRBJ1-5 | NA | TRBV7-8 | TRBD1
TGTGCCAGCAGTTACCAGGGAGAGGGCACTGAAGCTTTCTTT | CASSYQGEGTEAFF | TRBJ1-1 | NA | TRBV6-6 | NA
TGTGCCAGCAGTCCTAGGGGGACTAGCTTAGTCTACTTC | CASSPRGTSLVYF | TRBJ2-4 | NA | TRBV27 | TRBD2
TGTGCCAGCAGCGTAGAGGGGGGGACTAGCGTCTATGAGCAGTTCTTC | CASSVEGGTSVYEQFF | TRBJ2-1 | NA | TRBV9 | TRBD2
TGTGCCAGTACTGGGGGACGGGCCAAGGACAGCAATCAGCCCCAGCATTTT | CASTGGRAKDSNQPQHF | TRBJ1-5 | NA | TRBV19 | NA
TGCGCCAGCAGCTTGGGGACTCTAGCCAAAAACATTCAGTACTTC | CASSLGTLAKNIQYF | TRBJ2-4 | NA | TRBV5-1 | NA
TGTGCCAGCTCACCACAGGGGGCTAACTATGGCTACACCTTC | CASSPQGANYGYTF | TRBJ1-2 | NA | TRBV18 | NA
TGTGCCAGCAAGGTACAACGGGGGAACACCGGGGAGCTGTTTTTT | CASKVQRGNTGELFF | TRBJ2-2 | NA | TRBV27 | NA
TGCGCCAGCAGCTCTGGTCCCACCCCCTACAATGAGCAGTTCTTC | CASSSGPTPYNEQFF | TRBJ2-1 | NA | TRBV5-1 | NA
TGTGCCAGCTCACCACTATCCGATCAGCCCCAGCATTTT | CASSPLSDQPQHF | TRBJ1-5 | NA | TRBV18 | NA
TGTGCCAGCAGCTTTCCAGGGTCTAACTATGGCTACACCTTC | CASSFPGSNYGYTF | TRBJ1-2 | NA | TRBV21-1 | NA
TGTGCCACCAGCAGGGGGACAGGAGAAAAACTGTTTTTT | CATSRGTGEKLFF | TRBJ1-4 | NA | TRBV15 | TRBD1
TGTGCCTGGAGTCCAGGGACTAGCGGGAGTCCCCGGCAGTACTTC | CAWSPGTSGSPRQYF | TRBJ2-7 | NA | TRBV30 | TRBD2
TGCGCCAGCAGCTTGGGCAGGAGCCTAACTTATGGCTACACCTTC | CASSLGRSLTYGYTF | TRBJ1-2 | NA | TRBV5-1 | NA
TGCGCCAGCAGCCAAGTAGTGGGGGCTGGCTACACCTTC | CASSQVVGAGYTF | TRBJ1-2 | NA | TRBV4-3 | NA
TGTGCCATCAGTGAGTCGGGTAGCGGGACTAACTACGAGCAGTACTTC | CAISESGSGTNYEQYF | TRBJ2-7 | NA | TRBV10-3 | TRBD2
TGTGCCTGGAGTGTTCGGGGGGCGGGAAACACCATATATTTT | CAWSVRGAGNTIYF | TRBJ1-3 | NA | TRBV30 | NA
TGCGCCAGCACCACCCCACCGACAGGGGGCGTAGTCAGGAACACTGAAGCTTTCTTT | CASTTPPTGGVVRNTEAFF | TRBJ1-1 | NA | TRBV10-1 | TRBD1
TGTGCCAGCAGCATCGGACAGGGACCAAATGGAAACACCATATATTTT | CASSIGQGPNGNTIYF | TRBJ1-3 | once | TRBV4-2 | TRBD1
TGTGCCAGTAGTATTCGGTACAGGGGGCGTGGGAATGAGCAGTTCTTC | CASSIRYRGRGNEQFF | TRBJ2-1 | NA | TRBV19 | TRBD1
TGTGCCAGTAGGACTAGCGGGAGCAATGAGCAGTTCTTC | CASRTSGSNEQFF | TRBJ2-1 | few | TRBV19 | TRBD2
TGTGCCAGCAGTTTATTAGCGCGGGAGAGAGGAGATACGCAGTATTTT | CASSLLARERGDTQYF | TRBJ2-3 | once | TRBV27 | TRBD2
TGTGCCAGCAGTTTACTCCGTAACAGGGGCGGCGGGGCCAACGTCCTGACTTTC | CASSLLRNRGGGANVLTF | TRBJ2-6 | NA | TRBV27 | TRBD1
TGCGCCAGCAGCCTCCGACAGGGGGCGGATAGCAATCAGCCCCAGCATTTT | CASSLRQGADSNQPQHF | TRBJ1-5 | few | TRBV4-1 | TRBD1
TGTGCCAGCAGGAAAGGACTAGCGGGAGGGACAGATACGCAGTATTTT | CASRKGLAGGTDTQYF | TRBJ2-3 | NA | TRBV27 | TRBD2
TGCGCCAGCAGCCTTAGGACAGGGTCAACCTACGAGCAGTACTTC | CASSLRTGSTYEQYF | TRBJ2-7 | NA | TRBV5-1 | TRBD1
TGTGCCAGCAGCAACAGGGTATCTCAGCCCCAGCATTTT | CASSNRVSQPQHF | TRBJ1-5 | NA | TRBV7-2 | NA
TGTGCCTGGAGTAAGCGGACAGGGCCAGGCGGCGAGCAGTACTTC | CAWSKRTGPGGEQYF | TRBJ2-7 | NA | TRBV30 | TRBD1
TGTGCCAGTAGTATGTTAGCGGGAACTTCTGGGGCCAACGTCCTGACTTTC | CASSMLAGTSGANVLTF | TRBJ2-6 | NA | TRBV19 | TRBD2
TGTGCCAGCTCACCAACGGGGGCCACCAACTATGGCTACACCTTC | CASSPTGATNYGYTF | TRBJ1-2 | NA | TRBV18 | NA
TGTGCCAGCAGCCCAGAGTGGGTCAACGCTGAAGCTTTCTTT | CASSPEWVNAEAFF | TRBJ1-1 | NA | TRBV5-8 | NA
TGTGCCAGCAGCCCCTCACGGGACAGGCTCAACTATGGCTACACCTTC | CASSPSRDRLNYGYTF | TRBJ1-2 | NA | TRBV9 | TRBD1
TGCGCCAGCAGCCAAGTAAAAGCGGGAGGGAGATACAATGAGCAGTTCTTC | CASSQVKAGGRYNEQFF | TRBJ2-1 | NA | TRBV4-1 | TRBD2